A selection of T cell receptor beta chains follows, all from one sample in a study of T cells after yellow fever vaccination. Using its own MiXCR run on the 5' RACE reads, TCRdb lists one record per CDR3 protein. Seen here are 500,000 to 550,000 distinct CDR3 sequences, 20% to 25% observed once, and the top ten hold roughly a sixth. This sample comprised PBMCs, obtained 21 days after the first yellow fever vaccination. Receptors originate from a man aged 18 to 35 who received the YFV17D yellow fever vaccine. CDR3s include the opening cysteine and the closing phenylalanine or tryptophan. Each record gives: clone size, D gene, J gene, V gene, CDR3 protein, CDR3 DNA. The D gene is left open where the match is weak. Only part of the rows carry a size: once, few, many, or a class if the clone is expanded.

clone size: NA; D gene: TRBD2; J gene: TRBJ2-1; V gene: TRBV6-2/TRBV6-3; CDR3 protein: CASTNSGGAYNEQFF; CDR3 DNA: TGTGCCAGCACCAATAGCGGGGGGGCCTACAATGAGCAGTTCTTC
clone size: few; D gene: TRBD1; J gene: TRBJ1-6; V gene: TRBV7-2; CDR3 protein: CASSPQGFSYNSPLHF; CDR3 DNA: TGTGCCAGCAGTCCACAGGGGTTTTCCTATAATTCACCCCTCCACTTT
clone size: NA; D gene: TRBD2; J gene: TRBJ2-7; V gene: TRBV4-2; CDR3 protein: CASSQSGAGPHEQYF; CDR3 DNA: TGTGCCAGCAGCCAGAGCGGGGCAGGGCCCCACGAGCAGTACTTC
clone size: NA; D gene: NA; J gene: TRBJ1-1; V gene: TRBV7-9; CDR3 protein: CASSSTGRNTEAFF; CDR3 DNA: TGTGCCAGCAGCTCGACCGGACGGAACACTGAAGCTTTCTTT
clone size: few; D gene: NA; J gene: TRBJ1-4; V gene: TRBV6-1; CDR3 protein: CASKAREGEKLFF; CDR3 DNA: TGTGCCAGCAAAGCCAGGGAAGGTGAAAAACTGTTTTTT
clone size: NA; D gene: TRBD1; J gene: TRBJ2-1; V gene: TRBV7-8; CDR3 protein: CASSLAGQGIYEQFF; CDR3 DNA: TGTGCCAGCAGCTTAGCTGGACAGGGGATCTATGAGCAGTTCTTC
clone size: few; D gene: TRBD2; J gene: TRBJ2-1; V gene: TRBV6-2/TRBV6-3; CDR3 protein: CASSYGSGGSGEQFF; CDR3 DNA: TGTGCCAGCAGTTACGGTAGCGGGGGGTCGGGTGAGCAGTTCTTC
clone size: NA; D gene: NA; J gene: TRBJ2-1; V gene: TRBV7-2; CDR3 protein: CASSLEWVEQFF; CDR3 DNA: TGTGCCAGCAGCTTAGAATGGGTTGAGCAGTTCTTC
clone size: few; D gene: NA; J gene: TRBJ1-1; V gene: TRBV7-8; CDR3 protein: CASGNTEAFF; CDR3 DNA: TGTGCCAGTGGGAACACTGAAGCTTTCTTT
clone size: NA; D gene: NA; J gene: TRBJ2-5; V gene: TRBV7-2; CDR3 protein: CASSLDSGMETQYF; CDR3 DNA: TGTGCCAGCAGCTTAGACTCAGGGATGGAGACCCAGTACTTC
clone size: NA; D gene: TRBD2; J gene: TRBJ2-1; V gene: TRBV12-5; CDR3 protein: CASGKGLAPPEQFF; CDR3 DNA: TGTGCTAGTGGCAAGGGACTAGCGCCGCCTGAGCAGTTCTTC